This entry lists 26 T cell receptor beta chains sequenced from one sample in a study of Graves' ophthalmopathy and Graves' hyperthyroidism. From RNA, the CDR3 regions of TCR beta chains were amplified and sequenced. The first-round RT-PCR employed HTBI primers together with the Qiagen OneStep RT-PCR kit. A multiplex PCR was then performed as the second round. One entry per CDR3 protein results from TCRdb running MiXCR on the multiplex PCR reads. The sample has roughly 400,000 distinct CDR3 sequences, approximately 16% seen once. The source material was peripheral blood. The receptors were gathered from a young woman with Graves' ophthalmopathy.

This sequence joins TRBV11-2 and TRBJ2-3; D not certain. CDR1 is SGHAT and CDR2 is FQNNGV in the germline V gene. V dropped 0 bases and J dropped 7 bases, with 11 bases sitting between them. The CDR3 has 14 residues. In nucleotides, the CDR3 is TGTGCCAGCAGCTTAGAAAGTGGGCGGAATACGCAGTATTTT. Residues: CASSLESGRNTQYF.

This clonotype was counted at least ten times. The gene calls are TRBV7-2 and TRBJ1-5, with D perhaps matching TRBD1 (5 bases). V shed 1 base and J shed 4 bases, with 8 bases lying between them. This CDR3 spans 14 amino acids. The germline V gene has CDR1 SGHTA and CDR2 FQGNSA. CDR3: CASSLDPGNQPQHF. CDR3 sequence (DNA): TGTGCCAGCAGCTTAGATCCAGGGAATCAGCCCCAGCATTTT.

This clonotype has ten or more counts. A much larger clone differs from this one at a single base, so this may be a read error. V is TRBV28 and J is TRBJ2-7; D unclear. This CDR3 region has 13 residues. CDR1 is MDHEN, CDR2 SYDVKM, per germline. The CDR3 bases are TGTGCCAGCAGTTCGGTCCCTTCCTACGAGCGGTACTTC. Its translation is CASSSVPSYERYF.

This clonotype appeared many times. V gene TRBV28 combines with J gene TRBJ2-5; D remains unclear. This CDR3 is 19 amino acids long. V lost 2 bases to trimming and J lost 0 bases, with 22 bases between them. CDR1 and CDR2 from the germline V gene are MDHEN and SYDVKM. CDR3 in DNA: TGTGCCAGCAGTTTACACCTGGGCCAAGATAAGAGAGACCAAGAGACCCAGTACTTC. Protein sequence: CASSLHLGQDKRDQETQYF. The variable domain in full, completed from reference TRBV28 and TRBJ2-5, reads DVKVTQSSRYLVKRTGEKVFLECVQDMDHENMFWYRQDPGLGLRLIYFSYDVKMKEKGDIPEGYSVSREKKERFSLILESASTNQTSMYLCASSLHLGQDKRDQETQYFGPGTRLLVL.

The chain combines TRBV7-9 with TRBJ2-7; D unresolved. The CDR3 has 12 residues. The germline V and J ends were trimmed by 0 bases and 6 bases, with 6 bases remaining between them. From germline, CDR1 is SEHNR and CDR2 FQNEAQ (reference sequence). CDR3 sequence: CASSLASLEQYF. DNA of the CDR3: TGTGCCAGCAGCTTAGCTAGTCTCGAGCAGTACTTC.

At least ten counts were recorded for this clonotype. The rearrangement links TRBV6-1 to TRBJ1-2, with unresolved D. The germline V gene encodes CDR1 MNHNS and CDR2 SASEGT. This CDR3 spans 14 amino acids. Deletions cut 4 bases from V and 8 bases from J, with 17 bases between. The CDR3 nucleotides are TGTGCCAGCAGTGCCCGCAGAGGAGGGTGGGGCTACACCTTC. Translating gives CASSARRGGWGYTF.

This clonotype has a count of ten or more. The chain combines TRBV12-3 or TRBV12-4 with TRBJ2-7; D unresolved. The ends were cut back, 6 bases at V and 1 base at J, with 13 bases in the middle. The CDR3 extends over 14 amino acids. CDR3 in DNA: TGTGCCAGCAGCTCCGGACCTCGTTCCTACGAGCAGTACTTC. Protein product: CASSSGPRSYEQYF.

Of note for this clonotype: A much larger clone is a single base away; this may be a read error. The V and J genes are TRBV3-1 and TRBJ1-6; D unclear. Germline V gene sequence: CDR1 LGHDT, CDR2 YNNKEL (reference sequence). The CDR3 runs to 12 residues. CDR3 coding DNA: TGTGCCGGCAGCCAGAGAGATTCACCCCTCCACTTT. Encoded protein: CAGSQRDSPLHF.

This clonotype was seen repeatedly, ten times or more. The rearrangement uses TRBV28 and TRBJ1-5, with D perhaps matching TRBD1 (6 bases). The CDR3 spans 17 residues. The germline CDR1 and CDR2 sequences are MDHEN and SYDVKM. V lost 8 bases, J lost 1 base, and 21 bases lay in between. CDR3 DNA sequence: TGTGCCAGCGGTCCAACGGACAGACTCGAAAGCAATCAGCCCCAGCATTTT. Translated: CASGPTDRLESNQPQHF.

This clonotype was seen ten or more times. The chain couples TRBV10-3 to TRBJ1-1; 9 nucleotides match TRBD1. The CDR3 totals 13 residues. The ends lost 10 bases at V and 1 base at J; junction bases unmatched: 4. Germline values: CDR1 ENHRY, CDR2 SYGVKD. This chain's CDR3 is CATSGQGNTEAFF. The CDR3 region has the DNA TGTGCCACTTCGGGACAGGGGAACACTGAAGCTTTCTTT.

The genes are TRBV19 and TRBJ2-5; tentative D call: TRBD1 (6 bases). Trimming cost V 1 base and J 1 base, with 13 bases left between them. Germline CDR1 is LNHDA and CDR2 is SQIVND (reference sequence). The CDR3 sequence is 16 residues long. The CDR3 region is CASSIALDRIQETQYF. The CDR3 DNA reads as TGTGCCAGTAGTATAGCCCTCGACAGGATCCAAGAGACCCAGTACTTC.

This clonotype was counted ten times or more. This chain uses TRBV5-1 with TRBJ2-7, with TRBD2 matching over 13 bases. CDR1 SGHRS and CDR2 YFSETQ come from the germline V gene. This CDR3 contains 16 residues. Losses at the gene ends were 4 bases for V and 5 bases for J; bases not matched to a gene: 9. CDR3 DNA: TGCGCCAGCAGCCCTCCAGGACTAGCGGGAGTGAACGAGCAGTACTTC. It yields the protein CASSPPGLAGVNEQYF.

This clonotype was seen at least ten times. The V call is TRBV11-1, the J call TRBJ1-1; unclear D gene. The V end was cut by 5 bases, the J end by 0 bases, with 25 bases between. Germline V gene data show CDR1 as SGHAT and CDR2 as FQDESV (reference sequence). CDR3 length equals 19 residues. CDR3 sequence reads: CASSPAGRGAGWVNTEAFF. CDR3 nucleotide sequence: TGTGCCAGCAGCCCAGCCGGGCGGGGTGCGGGCTGGGTGAACACTGAAGCTTTCTTT.

This clonotype was seen at least ten times. This rearrangement joins TRBV6-2 or TRBV6-3 to TRBJ1-2, with TRBD1 matching 7 bases. The germline V gene has CDR1 MNHEY and CDR2 SVGEGT. This CDR3 has 13 residues. V shed 5 bases and J 4 bases; nucleotides not matched to a gene: 4. The CDR3 is CASSQGDRYGYTF. CDR3 bases: TGTGCCAGCAGTCAGGGGGATCGCTATGGCTACACCTTC.

There are a few counts of this clonotype. V is TRBV6-2 or TRBV6-3 and J is TRBJ2-4; D call uncertain. CDR3 length: 14 residues. The V gene's germline CDR1 is MNHEY and CDR2 SVGEGT. Trimming removed 5 bases from V and 5 bases from J, with 13 bases in between. Here the CDR3 reads CASSLYESENIQYF. CDR3 nucleotides: TGTGCCAGCAGTCTGTATGAATCCGAAAACATTCAGTACTTC.

The V gene is TRBV7-2, the J gene TRBJ2-7; tentative D call: TRBD1 (6 bases). This CDR3 is 14 amino acids long. Germline-derived CDR1 and CDR2 are SGHTA and FQGNSA. V gave up 5 bases and J gave up 0 bases, with 11 bases separating them. CDR3 in DNA: TGTGCCAGCAGCCCGGGACAAAGCTCCTACGAGCAGTACTTC. Amino acids: CASSPGQSSYEQYF.

This clonotype has just a few counts. This chain uses TRBV24-1 with TRBJ1-2, with D tentatively TRBD1 (5 bases). Germline assignment: CDR1 KGHDR and CDR2 SFDVKD. V was pared by 3 bases and J by 3 bases, with 13 bases between. The CDR3 is made up of 15 amino acids. For the CDR3, the DNA is TGTGCCACCAGTGATGCCGGGACGGATTACTATGGCTACACCTTC. Its translation is CATSDAGTDYYGYTF.

The chain uses TRBV4-3 and TRBJ2-1; 14 nucleotides agree with TRBD2. V lost 4 bases, J lost 12 bases, and 14 bases stayed unmatched. The germline CDR1 and CDR2 sequences are LGHNA and YSLEER. The CDR3 spans 17 residues. The CDR3 loop is CASSPHRNPTSGRGQFF. Here the CDR3 DNA reads TGCGCCAGCAGCCCCCATCGGAATCCGACTAGCGGGAGGGGGCAGTTCTTC.

This clonotype was picked up many times. The chain employs TRBV11-2 and TRBJ1-3; D unresolved. V lost 5 bases to trimming and J lost 7 bases, with 15 bases between them. The CDR3 is made up of 14 amino acids. The V gene's germline CDR1 is SGHAT and CDR2 FQNNGV. The CDR3 DNA sequence: TGTGCCAGCAGCATTACCGAGTTCGGGAACACCATATATTTT. Its protein product is CASSITEFGNTIYF.

This clonotype was detected ten times or more. The chain carries TRBV11-2 and TRBJ2-5; 7 nucleotides agree with TRBD1. V was pared by 3 bases and J by 4 bases, with 23 bases of the junction left unmatched. CDR3 size: 20 residues. Germline CDR1 is SGHAT and CDR2 is FQNNGV. CDR3 amino acids: CASSFLVGVPLQGNGETQYF. As DNA, the CDR3 is TGTGCCAGCAGCTTCCTAGTTGGGGTCCCCCTACAGGGGAATGGAGAGACCCAGTACTTC.

In its sample, this clonotype was seen many times. V usage is TRBV5-1 and J usage is TRBJ2-2; 8 positions match TRBD2. J was trimmed by 3 bases and V by 4 bases; bases with no gene match: 8. This CDR3 region has 16 residues. Per germline, CDR1 SGHRS and CDR2 YFSETQ. The CDR3 spells CASSPERESYTGELFF. The CDR3 DNA is TGCGCCAGCAGCCCGGAGCGGGAGTCGTACACCGGGGAGCTGTTTTTT. Combining the CDR3 with reference TRBV5-1 and TRBJ2-2 gives the whole variable domain KAGVTQTPRYLIKTRGQQVTLSCSPISGHRSVSWYQQTPGQGLQFLFEYFSETQRNKGNFPGRFSGRQFSNSRSEMNVSTLELGDSALYLCASSPERESYTGELFFGEGSRLTVL.

CDR3 nucleotides: TGTGCCATCAGTGAGTCGAGTTTAGGGGGAACTGAAGCTTTCTTT. Translating it yields CAISESSLGGTEAFF. The chain links TRBV10-3 to TRBJ1-1; tentatively, D is TRBD1 (6 bases). Trimming left V 0 bases short and J 5 bases short, with 13 bases between. CDR1 ENHRY and CDR2 SYGVKD come from the germline V gene. The CDR3 is 15 residues long.

The sample holds many counts of this clonotype. J is TRBJ2-5 and V is TRBV6-2 or TRBV6-3; D not resolved. Germline CDR1 is MNHEY and CDR2 is SVGEGT. There are 13 residues in the CDR3. V lost 7 bases and J lost 0, with 9 bases in between. The CDR3 DNA sequence: TGTGCCAGCACTCCTATGTACCAAGAGACCCAGTACTTC. This codes for CASTPMYQETQYF.

This chain joins TRBV6-1 and TRBJ1-6; TRBD1 agrees at 7 bases. V was clipped by 6 bases and J by 4 bases; unmatched bases: 12. The CDR3 is 17 amino acids. Germline V gene lookup returns CDR1 MNHNS and CDR2 SASEGT. The CDR3: CASRPGNRGDYNSPLHF. The CDR3 DNA reads as TGTGCCAGCAGACCTGGGAACAGGGGAGATTATAATTCACCCCTCCACTTT.

Many counts were recorded for this clonotype. This chain uses TRBV12-3 or TRBV12-4 with TRBJ2-5; 10 nucleotides line up with TRBD2. V shed 7 bases and J 5 bases; nucleotides not matched to a gene: 13. The CDR3 is 16 amino acids. CDR3 nucleotide sequence: TGTGCCAGCATCCCTAGAGGGCTAGCGGGAGCGGAGACCCAGTACTTC. Protein: CASIPRGLAGAETQYF.

The chain combines TRBV28 with TRBJ2-7; D not resolved. CDR3 length equals 14 residues. Trimming cost V 8 bases and J 2 bases, with 16 bases left between them. Germline V gene lookup returns CDR1 MDHEN and CDR2 SYDVKM. CDR3 sequence (DNA): TGTGCCAGCCGCCCCCCGGGCGGTACCTACGAGCAGTACTTC. It translates to CASRPPGGTYEQYF.